This entry features one TCR beta chain sequence. What antigen it recognizes has not been identified. Base quality data are lacking; no much larger clone is found one base away. Collaborating institutions collected whole blood in K2EDTA tubes following their own protocols. For TCRbeta analysis, collaborator samples were shipped as frozen whole blood, as isolated PBMCs, or as DNA extracted from either sample type. TCRbeta CDR3 regions were amplified from genomic DNA by means of the immunoSEQ Assay, a bias-controlled multiplex PCR. The source study handled its data this way. The number of nucleated cells in each sample was estimated by amplification of reference gene primers within the assay. To quantify the absolute abundance of each unique TCRbeta CDR3 rearrangement, sequence reads were collapsed and filtered. For each sample, productive Simpson clonality was calculated by taking the square root of Simpson's diversity index across productive rearrangements. As stored in TCRdb, this immuneACCESS dataset retains in-frame rearrangements with V and J assigned. A fraction of the clones does not appear; measured against another copy, unresolved V genes explain less than half of the discrepancy, and the remainder lacks a known reason. V and J calls plus clone size are reproduced from that table; the DNA served to infer D and trimming. The sample data list roughly 130,000 clones, and 75% to 90% of these were observed just once. 3.5% to 5% of the sample is in the top ten clones.

The data stem from a study of blood T cell repertoires in COVID-19 (dated by TCRdb to 2020 to 2022). In terms of the full investigation: Collaborator samples came from the United States, Italy and Spain and covered acute and convalescent phases of COVID-19. The prospective study material was composed of cDNA or gDNA derived from T cells, B-cell-depleted T cells, or PBMCs. Deeply sampled blood TCRbeta repertoires from subjects exposed to, actively infected with, or recovered from COVID-19 were included in the dataset. The repertoires were released in a freely available public database intended as a resource for research on the immune response to SARS-CoV-2. The samples were drawn from the first 160 participants of the ongoing ImmuneRACE study and from 1,254 subjects provided by 6 global collaborators. A de-identified subject ID, COVID-19 status, age in years and sex were almost always included in the sample metadata. Where available, HLA class I and class II types were obtained from metadata supplied by the sample provider rather than from assay-based typing.

General conclusions and limits of the study: How much clinical and demographic metadata was included differed by source and by participant, and the metadata was provided uncurated.

The TCR was taken from a middle-aged man with acute or convalescent COVID-19. Sequencing input: peripheral blood.

The nucleotide sequence is TGTGCCAGCAGCTTAGTCGAGCGGGGGACTGAAGCTTTCTTT. Translation gives CASSLVERGTEAFF. The rearrangement combines TRBV7-9 with TRBJ1-1; D gene: possibly TRBD1, on 5 matching bases. There are 14 amino acids in the CDR3, from cysteine to phenylalanine inclusive. Just CDR3 DNA is preserved here, 42 bases in frame from base 1. The CDR1 and CDR2 encoded by the germline V gene (reference sequence) are SEHNR and FQNEAQ. Relative to germline, V is 1 base shorter and J is 5 bases shorter, with 11 bases between their ends.